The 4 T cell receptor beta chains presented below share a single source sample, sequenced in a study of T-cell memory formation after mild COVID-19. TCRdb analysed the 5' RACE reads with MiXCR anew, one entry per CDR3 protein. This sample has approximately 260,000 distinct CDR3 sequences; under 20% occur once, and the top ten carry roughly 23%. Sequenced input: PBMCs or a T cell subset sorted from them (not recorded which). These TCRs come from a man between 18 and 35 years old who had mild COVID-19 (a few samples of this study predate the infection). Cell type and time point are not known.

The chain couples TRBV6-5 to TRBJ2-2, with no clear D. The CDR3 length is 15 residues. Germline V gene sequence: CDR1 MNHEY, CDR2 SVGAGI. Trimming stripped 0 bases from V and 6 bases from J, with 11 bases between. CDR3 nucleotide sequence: TGTGCCAGCAGTTACTCGGTGGGATTCTCCGGGGAGCTGTTTTTT. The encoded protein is CASSYSVGFSGELFF.

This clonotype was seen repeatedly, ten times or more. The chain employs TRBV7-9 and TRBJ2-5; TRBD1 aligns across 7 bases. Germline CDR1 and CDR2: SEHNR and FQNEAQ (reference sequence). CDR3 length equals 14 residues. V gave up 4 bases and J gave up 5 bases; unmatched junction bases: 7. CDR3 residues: CASSSDREGETQYF. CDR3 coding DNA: TGTGCCAGCAGCTCTGACAGGGAAGGGGAGACCCAGTACTTC.

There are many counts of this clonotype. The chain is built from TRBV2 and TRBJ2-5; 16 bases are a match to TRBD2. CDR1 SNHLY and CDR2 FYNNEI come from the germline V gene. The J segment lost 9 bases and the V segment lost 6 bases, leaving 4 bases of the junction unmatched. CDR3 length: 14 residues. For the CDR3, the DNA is TGTGCCAGCAGCCCCGGGACTAGCGGGGGGGCCCAGTACTTC. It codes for CASSPGTSGGAQYF.

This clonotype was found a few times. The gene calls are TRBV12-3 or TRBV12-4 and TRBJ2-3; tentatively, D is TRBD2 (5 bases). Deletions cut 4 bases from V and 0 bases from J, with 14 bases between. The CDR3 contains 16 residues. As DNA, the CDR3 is TGTGCCAGCAGTTGGGCCCTAGCTAGTAGCACAGATACGCAGTATTTT. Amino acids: CASSWALASSTDTQYF.